This T cell receptor (beta chain) is drawn from a study of beta chain features in type 1 diabetes. Study-wide findings and caveats: When Type 1 diabetes patients were examined, their TCRB CDR3s proved moderately but significantly shorter in all four CD4+ subsets. Among type 1 diabetes patients, VDJ junctions had fewer insertions and more deletions.

Sequenced material consisted of expressed TCRB transcripts (all of the isolated RNA was reverse transcribed). Using immunoSEQ multiplex PCR, the repertoire was profiled, and TCRdb retains in-frame clones only, with some absent. Of about 150,000 clones in the sample, 6.5% to 8.5% are singletons; the top ten hold roughly 0.5%. Stem cell-like memory, regulatory, central memory and naive CD4+ cells were sorted via CD45RO/CCR7/CD25/CD127/CD95/CD27. V was pared by 7 bases and J by 4 bases, with 11 bases of the junction left unmatched. CDR3 length: 16 residues. CDR1 is LNHDA, CDR2 SQIVND, per germline (reference sequence). In the case of this clone: Antigen: not known.

This sequence joins TRBV19 and TRBJ1-1; 11 bases map to TRBD1. This TCR came from a man between 18 and 35 years old with type 1 diabetes. The sequenced material came from central memory CD4+ T cells from blood. The CDR3 DNA reads as TGTGCCAGTACAGCCGGGACAGGGGGACGTGGCACTGAAGCTTTCTTT. This codes for CASTAGTGGRGTEAFF.